The 29 T cell receptor beta chains in this list originate from one sample, sequenced in a study of T cell clonotyping in hematopoietic cell transplantation (dated by TCRdb to 2020 to 2023). Preparation of the library involved the immunoSEQ multiplex PCR assay. The source is immuneACCESS, and TCRdb retained only in-frame sequences with V and J called. Part of the clones is not carried over; for the studies checked, unresolved V genes explain less than half of this, and the remainder is unexplained. Across this sample there are 26,000 or so clones, with about four fifths seen only once. The ten largest clonotypes hold around 1.8% of the sample. What the time point label conveys for this sample: recipient sample about 28 days before transplant, after cytoreduction. The material was peripheral blood mononuclear cells, obtained before stem cell transplant. These receptor sequences come from a man aged 35-49 years with acute myeloid leukemia. Some clones in this sample may be carry-over from other donors' samples.

The rearrangement links TRBV19 to TRBJ2-1; D tentatively reads TRBD1 or TRBD2 (6 bases each). Trimming left V 2 bases short and J 8 bases short, with 10 bases between. Germline lookup yields CDR1 LNHDA and CDR2 SQIVND (reference sequence). This CDR3 has 13 residues. The CDR3 loop reads CASSIIGGHEQFF. The CDR3 nucleotides are TGTGCCAGTAGTATAATCGGGGGCCATGAGCAGTTCTTC.

The CDR3 sequence: CAISEGGGVSYEQYF. Here the CDR3 DNA reads TGTGCCATCAGTGAGGGTGGGGGGGTGAGCTACGAGCAGTACTTC. This chain connects TRBV10-3 to TRBJ2-7; 7 positions match TRBD2. The junction had 7 bases not matched to a gene; V was cut back by 2 bases and J by 3 bases. The CDR3 extends over 15 amino acids. Germline V lookup: CDR1 ENHRY, CDR2 SYGVKD.

The DNA for the CDR3 is TGTGCCAGCACCCAGACAGGGGGCGTAACGGGTGAGCAGTTCTTC. The encoded protein is CASTQTGGVTGEQFF. V usage is TRBV27 and J usage is TRBJ2-1, with 10 bases identical to TRBD1. Germline-derived CDR1 and CDR2 are MNHEY and SMNVEV (reference sequence). The CDR3 has 15 amino acids. With 7 bases clipped from V and 9 bases from J, the junction kept 12 bases outside the gene matches.

The chain couples TRBV4-1 to TRBJ2-6, with D possibly being TRBD2 (5 bases). Trimming pared 1 base from V and 0 bases from J, leaving 13 bases between. Germline V gives CDR1 MGHRA, CDR2 YSYEKL. The CDR3 is 18 amino acids. CDR3 nucleotide sequence: TGCGCCAGCAGCCAAGTCGGAGGAGCCGGCTCTGGGGCCAACGTCCTGACTTTC. Translated, it gives CASSQVGGAGSGANVLTF.

The V call is TRBV25-1, the J call TRBJ2-7; 9 positions agree with TRBD2. CDR1 is MGHDK, CDR2 SYGVNS, per germline. V was pared by 4 bases and J by 1 base, with 5 bases of the junction left unmatched. There are 15 residues in the CDR3. Here the CDR3 reads CASSAGLAPSYEQYF. The CDR3 nucleotides are TGTGCCAGCAGTGCCGGACTAGCGCCTTCCTACGAGCAGTACTTC.

This clone was seen just once. V is TRBV13 and J is TRBJ2-7, with 10 bases matching TRBD1. The CDR3 spans 15 residues. The V and J ends lost 0 bases and 6 bases, in that order; junction bases with no gene match: 5. Germline loops: CDR1 PRHDT, CDR2 FYEKMQ (reference sequence). In DNA, the CDR3 is TGTGCCAGCAGCTTAGGCCTTGGACAGGGGGGCGAGCAGTACTTC. It codes for CASSLGLGQGGEQYF. Full variable domain (remainder filled in from reference TRBV13 and TRBJ2-7): AAGVIQSPRHLIKEKRETATLKCYPIPRHDTVYWYQQGPGQDPQFLISFYEKMQSDKGSIPDRFSAQQFSDYHSELNMSSLELGDSALYFCASSLGLGQGGEQYFGPGTRLTVT.

The chain is built from TRBV6-1 and TRBJ2-5; the D gene is possibly TRBD2 (5 bases). CDR3 length: 13 amino acids. V was clipped by 4 bases and J by 9 bases, with 15 bases between them. Germline-derived CDR1 and CDR2 are MNHNS and SASEGT. Written as DNA, the CDR3 is TGTGCCAGCAGTGCAGCCCTTGTGAGGGCCCAGTACTTC. As protein: CASSAALVRAQYF.

The rearrangement uses TRBV2 and TRBJ2-2; no reliable D call. In germline, CDR1 is SNHLY, CDR2 FYNNEI. Trimming cost V 1 base and J 4 bases, with 10 bases left between them. The CDR3 covers 15 residues. The CDR3 DNA follows: TGTGCCAGCAGTGAAGGGGGTTGGGGCACCGGGGAGCTGTTTTTT. Its translation is CASSEGGWGTGELFF. The whole variable domain, filled in from reference TRBV2 and TRBJ2-2, reads EPEVTQTPSHQVTQMGQEVILRCVPISNHLYFYWYRQILGQKVEFLVSFYNNEISEKSEIFDDQFSVERPDGSNFTLKIRSTKLEDSAMYFCASSEGGWGTGELFFGEGSRLTVL.

The V call is TRBV7-2, the J call TRBJ1-5, with a tentative D call TRBD1 (6 bases). The CDR3 totals 11 residues. Germline CDR1 is SGHTA and CDR2 is FQGNSA. V was trimmed by 10 bases and J by 5 bases, leaving 9 bases between them. In DNA, the CDR3 is TGTGCCACGGGGGCCTATCAGCCCCAGCATTTT. This codes for CATGAYQPQHF.

The chain couples TRBV29-1 to TRBJ1-4, with D uncertain. Germline CDR1 SQVTM, CDR2 ANQGSEA. The V end was cut by 4 bases, the J end by 4 bases, with 7 bases between. CDR3 length: 12 residues. The CDR3 region is CSVAVRNEKLFF. In DNA, the CDR3 is TGCAGCGTTGCGGTCCGTAATGAAAAACTGTTTTTT.

There are a few counts of this clone. The rearrangement links TRBV7-6 to TRBJ1-5; unclear D gene. The CDR3 is 13 residues long. CDR1 and CDR2 (germline): SGHVS, FNYEAQ. The V and J ends lost 4 bases and 3 bases respectively, with 7 bases between them. The CDR3 loop is CASSSDLNQPQHF. The CDR3 DNA reads TGTGCCAGCAGCTCGGATCTCAATCAGCCCCAGCATTTT. The full variable domain, its missing parts supplied by reference TRBV7-6 and TRBJ1-5, is GAGVSQSPRYKVTKRGQDVALRCDPISGHVSLYWYRQALGQGPEFLTYFNYEAQQDKSGLPNDRFSAERPEGSISTLTIQRTEQRDSAMYRCASSSDLNQPQHFGDGTRLSIL.

The gene calls are TRBV30 and TRBJ1-5; 8 nucleotides agree with TRBD1. The CDR3 consists of 13 residues. The ends lost 5 bases at V and 7 bases at J; junction bases unmatched: 7. Germline assignment: CDR1 GTSNPN and CDR2 SVGIG (reference sequence). This CDR3 is CAWALQGEQPQHF. Here the CDR3 DNA reads TGTGCCTGGGCGCTACAGGGGGAACAGCCCCAGCATTTT.

The chain uses TRBV30 and TRBJ1-1; 7 bases line up with TRBD1. Germline assignment: CDR1 GTSNPN and CDR2 SVGIG (reference sequence). The CDR3 has 16 residues. Trimming removed 1 base from V and 7 bases from J; junction bases left unmatched: 15. The CDR3 here is CAWSGKGARYLNEAFF. The CDR3 DNA reads TGTGCCTGGAGTGGAAAGGGGGCGCGATACCTAAATGAAGCTTTCTTT.

This rearrangement joins TRBV10-3 to TRBJ2-7, with D possibly matching TRBD1 (5 bases). CDR1 ENHRY and CDR2 SYGVKD come from the germline V gene. V lost 3 bases and J lost 4, with 13 bases in between. CDR3 length equals 14 residues. CDR3 in amino acids: CAISEVGPWYEQYF. The CDR3 coding sequence is TGTGCCATCAGTGAAGTGGGGCCGTGGTACGAGCAGTACTTC.

The chain recombines TRBV5-1 with TRBJ2-5; unclear D gene. Germline V CDR1 and CDR2: SGHRS, YFSETQ. V gave up 0 bases and J gave up 5 bases, with 5 bases separating them. This CDR3 spans 12 amino acids. The CDR3 loop reads CASSLDGETQYF. The CDR3 bases are TGCGCCAGCAGCTTGGATGGGGAGACCCAGTACTTC.

This clone was picked up one time. The CDR3 reads CASSVGPQNTGELFF. The CDR3 DNA sequence: TGTGCCAGCAGTGTCGGTCCCCAGAACACCGGGGAGCTGTTTTTT. The chain uses TRBV6-4 and TRBJ2-2; D remains ambiguous. Looked up from germline, CDR1 is MRHNA and CDR2 is SNTAGT. The CDR3 is 15 amino acids. V was pared by 4 bases and J by 1 base, with 10 bases between.

The V and J genes are TRBV6-6 and TRBJ2-2; the D is unclear. The CDR3 totals 16 residues. Germline V gives CDR1 MNHNY, CDR2 SVGAGI (reference sequence). The V end lost 6 bases, the J end lost 6 bases, and 20 bases lay between the germline ends. Here the CDR3 reads CASSRVGPPDPGELFF. The CDR3 bases are TGTGCCAGCAGCCGCGTTGGGCCCCCCGACCCCGGGGAGCTGTTTTTT.

The genes are TRBV11-3 and TRBJ2-1, with D perhaps being TRBD1 or TRBD2 (5 bases each). The CDR3 totals 12 residues. CDR1 and CDR2 (germline): SGHNT, YENEEA. V shed 8 bases and J shed 8 bases, with 13 bases lying between them. CDR3 region: CASRALGDEQFF. The CDR3, as DNA: TGTGCCAGCCGGGCCTTGGGGGATGAGCAGTTCTTC.

The gene calls are TRBV4-3 and TRBJ1-3; D not certain. V lost 0 bases and J 0 bases, leaving 18 bases between the germline ends. The length of the CDR3 is 19 residues. Germline CDR1 reads LGHNA; CDR2 reads YSLEER. CDR3 amino acids: CASSQDGARSGYSGNTIYF. The CDR3 DNA is TGCGCCAGCAGCCAAGATGGAGCACGCTCGGGGTACTCTGGAAACACCATATATTTT.

This rearrangement joins TRBV6-6 to TRBJ2-7; D is perhaps TRBD2 (6 bases). CDR3 length equals 12 residues. In germline, CDR1 is MNHNY, CDR2 SVGAGI (reference sequence). Trimming removed 2 bases at V and 6 bases at J, with 8 bases between. This chain's CDR3 is CASSYGGAEQYF. CDR3 nucleotides: TGTGCCAGCAGTTACGGCGGGGCCGAGCAGTACTTC.

The rearrangement uses TRBV2 and TRBJ1-5; D unresolved. V was clipped by 6 bases and J by 7 bases, with 16 bases between them. Germline V gene sequence: CDR1 SNHLY, CDR2 FYNNEI. The CDR3 runs 14 residues. CDR3 DNA sequence: TGTGCCAGCAGCCCGACGGACCTTAGCCAGCCCCAGCATTTT. It translates to CASSPTDLSQPQHF.

This rearrangement joins TRBV20-1 to TRBJ2-3; D is uncertain. This CDR3 region has 11 residues. Trimming took off 6 bases at V and 2 bases at J, with 6 bases between the two ends. In germline, CDR1 is DFQATT, CDR2 SNEGSKA (reference sequence). DNA of the CDR3: TGCAGTGCCCAACTCACAGATACGCAGTATTTT. It codes for CSAQLTDTQYF.

The chain links TRBV7-2 to TRBJ2-7, with 15 bases aligning to TRBD2. Germline V gene lookup returns CDR1 SGHTA and CDR2 FQGNSA. V gave up 5 bases and J gave up 4 bases; unmatched junction bases: 12. CDR3 length: 18 amino acids. The CDR3: CASSKRTGTSGGRYEQYF. The DNA of the CDR3 is TGTGCCAGCAGCAAGCGGACCGGGACTAGCGGGGGGCGTTACGAGCAGTACTTC.

The rearrangement uses TRBV28 and TRBJ1-4; 7 bases fit TRBD1. With 6 bases clipped from V and 5 bases from J, the junction kept 6 bases outside the gene matches. CDR3 size: 14 residues. CDR1 is MDHEN and CDR2 is SYDVKM in the germline V gene. The CDR3 DNA reads as TGTGCCAGCAGGCCGGGACAGAAAAATGAAAAACTGTTTTTT. Translated, it gives CASRPGQKNEKLFF.

The chain links TRBV6-5 to TRBJ1-2; no reliable D call. Looked up from germline, CDR1 is MNHEY and CDR2 is SVGAGI. The V and J ends lost 0 bases and 3 bases respectively, with 11 bases between them. This CDR3 has 15 amino acids. CDR3 amino acids: CASSYSGDPDYGYTF. The DNA for the CDR3 is TGTGCCAGCAGTTACTCCGGCGACCCCGACTATGGCTACACCTTC.

J is TRBJ1-1 and V is TRBV2; possibly TRBD1 for D (5 bases). Germline values: CDR1 SNHLY, CDR2 FYNNEI. The V gene lost 6 bases and the J gene lost 3 bases, with 11 bases spanning the gap. There are 13 residues in the CDR3. The CDR3 here is CASRSDRDTEAFF. The CDR3 bases are TGTGCCAGCAGGTCCGACAGAGACACTGAAGCTTTCTTT.

The V gene is TRBV4-1, the J gene TRBJ1-1; TRBD1 is a possible D gene (5 bases). Germline CDR1 and CDR2: MGHRA and YSYEKL. The V end lost 1 base, the J end lost 10 bases, and 13 bases lay between the germline ends. The CDR3 consists of 13 residues. The CDR3 reads CASSQGGREGAFF. In nucleotides, the CDR3 is TGCGCCAGCAGCCAAGGGGGGAGAGAAGGAGCTTTCTTT.

This chain uses TRBV7-2 with TRBJ2-7; 14 nucleotides agree with TRBD2. The CDR3 covers 17 residues. V dropped 5 bases and J dropped 0; count of bases not matched to a gene: 6. In germline, CDR1 is SGHTA, CDR2 FQGNSA. In nucleotides, the CDR3 is TGTGCCAGCAGCCCTGGGACTAGCGGGGGTCCCTCCTACGAGCAGTACTTC. Translated: CASSPGTSGGPSYEQYF.

V usage is TRBV7-2 and J usage is TRBJ1-1, with a possible D match to TRBD1 (5 bases). Germline lookup yields CDR1 SGHTA and CDR2 FQGNSA. V lost 5 bases and J 4 bases, leaving 17 bases between the germline ends. The CDR3 has 15 amino acids. The CDR3 DNA sequence: TGTGCCAGCAGCGCAAGCAGCAGGGTGTTCACTGAAGCTTTCTTT. As protein: CASSASSRVFTEAFF. Full variable domain (outside the CDR3, taken from reference TRBV7-2 and TRBJ1-1): GAGVSQSPSNKVTEKGKDVELRCDPISGHTALYWYRQSLGQGLEFLIYFQGNSAPDKSGLPSDRFSAERTGGSVSTLTIQRTQQEDSAVYLCASSASSRVFTEAFFGQGTRLTVV.